This paragraph covers one TCR beta chain sequence. Its specificity is unknown. This sample was included in a study of cytomegalovirus exposure and HLA in healthy donors. Background on the study: Researchers previously reported finding about 110 million unique TCR beta sequences from 150 million to 200 million T cells.

The CDR3 covers 16 residues. Germline CDR1 reads MNHEY; CDR2 reads SVGAGI. V lost 2 bases, J lost 8 bases, and 12 bases stayed unmatched. Study results and limitations: Most observed TCR sequences were rare, whereas some public TCRs were detected in many donors. Accounts indicate the classifier identified cytomegalovirus status with strong specificity and sensitivity. TCR beta chain V- and J-gene trimming was linked, in a later analysis, to a missense variant in DCLRE1C.

The PCR used 60 Vbeta and 13 Jbeta primers. The data were produced by immunoSEQ multiplex PCR, yet TCRdb's version contains in-frame clones alone and is incomplete. This sample has 95,000 to 100,000 clones, with about 83% found just once. This chain uses TRBV6-5 with TRBJ1-2; 9 positions agree with TRBD1. This receptor was taken from a man in his sixties in good health and CMV-seropositive. Source material: PBMCs. The CDR3 protein is CASSYGGPQGAEGYTF. In DNA form, the CDR3 reads TGTGCCAGCAGTTACGGAGGACCACAGGGGGCGGAAGGCTACACCTTC.